This passage covers 14 T cell receptor beta chains from one sample sequenced in a study of Graves' ophthalmopathy and Graves' hyperthyroidism. CDR3 regions of TCR beta were amplified from RNA transcripts. Following a first-round RT-PCR that used HTBI primers, a second-round multiplex PCR was carried out. TCRdb called the multiplex PCR reads again in MiXCR, with one record for every CDR3 protein. The sample has almost 750,000 distinct CDR3 sequences, around 40% seen once. Sequenced material: peripheral blood. The origin of the receptors is an adult man with Graves' ophthalmopathy.

About this clonotype itself: This could be a read error, since a much larger clone is one nucleotide away. The chain joins TRBV7-9 to TRBJ1-2, with 8 nucleotides matching TRBD1. The V gene's germline CDR1 is SEHNR and CDR2 FQNEAQ (reference sequence). This CDR3 has 15 amino acids. The CDR3 DNA reads as TGTGCCAGCAGCTCCCAGGGGGCACAGGAGTATGGCCACACCTTC. It codes for CASSSQGAQEYGHTF.

The chain couples TRBV27 to TRBJ2-5, with TRBD1 matching 11 bases. Germline CDR1 is MNHEY and CDR2 is SMNVEV (reference sequence). The CDR3 sequence is 15 residues long. J was trimmed by 5 bases and V by 5 bases; bases with no gene match: 7. In DNA, the CDR3 is TGTGCCAGCAGTGCCGGACAGGGGGCGGCGGAGACCCAGTACTTC. Amino acids: CASSAGQGAAETQYF.

This clonotype was recorded at least ten times. This rearrangement joins TRBV19 to TRBJ1-1; 7 positions match TRBD1. CDR1 LNHDA and CDR2 SQIVND come from the germline V gene (reference sequence). With V trimmed by 8 bases and J by 7 bases, 1 base remained unmatched. This CDR3 is 10 amino acids long. The CDR3 nucleotides read TGTGCCAGTGGGGACAGTGAAGCTTTCTTT. Amino acid sequence: CASGDSEAFF.

Details on this clonotype: A much larger clone lies a single base off, so this may be a read error. V and J are TRBV7-9 and TRBJ1-6; TRBD1 might be the D (5 bases). CDR3 length: 14 residues. CDR1 SEHNR and CDR2 FQNEAQ come from the germline V gene (reference sequence). The CDR3 DNA reads as TGTGCCTGCAGTCTAACGGACACCTTTTCACCCCTCCACTTT. It encodes CACSLTDTFSPLHF.

Comment on this clonotype: Its ends do not fully match the called genes, so a read error is possible. V usage is TRBV7-8 and J usage is TRBJ2-5; 8 bases align to TRBD2. The CDR3 runs to 15 residues. The germline CDR1 and CDR2 sequences are SGHVS and FQNEAQ. This CDR3 is CASGKLAEHNETQYF. Written as DNA, the CDR3 is TGCGCCAGCGGGAAACTAGCGGAACACAATGAGACCCAGTACTTC.

The chain employs TRBV5-4 and TRBJ1-2, with TRBD1 as a possible D gene (6 bases). CDR1 and CDR2 (germline): SGHNT, YYREEE (reference sequence). The CDR3 has 15 residues. Deletions cut 0 bases from V and 2 bases from J, with 11 bases between. Here the CDR3 reads CASSLGRGWNYGYTF. The CDR3 bases are TGTGCCAGCAGCTTGGGAAGGGGGTGGAACTATGGCTACACCTTC.

This clonotype was seen once. Relative to the germline gene, one junction end is altered; a read error may explain this. This sequence joins TRBV29-1 and TRBJ2-6, with TRBD1 as a possible D gene (6 bases). This CDR3 comprises 13 residues. The germline gives CDR1 SQVTM, CDR2 ANQGSEA. DNA of the CDR3: TGCAGCGTTGGAACCAGGGGCGGAAACACTGAAGCTTTC. It specifies CSVGTRGGNTEAF.

This clonotype was counted ten times or more. This chain links TRBV7-2 with TRBJ2-7, with D possibly matching TRBD2 (5 bases). The CDR3 extends over 14 amino acids. Per germline, CDR1 SGHTA and CDR2 FQGNSA. V was clipped by 3 bases and J by 1 base, with 10 bases between them. The CDR3 region has the DNA TGTGCCAGCAGCTTTGGCGGGCTTTCCTACGAGCAGTACTTC. It specifies CASSFGGLSYEQYF.

The chain carries TRBV25-1 and TRBJ2-2, with TRBD1 as a possible D gene (6 bases). V was clipped by 4 bases and J by 0 bases, with 12 bases between them. This CDR3 comprises 16 residues. The germline V gene encodes CDR1 MGHDK and CDR2 SYGVNS. The CDR3 sequence: CASSASDSPNTGELFF. As DNA, the CDR3 is TGTGCCAGCAGTGCGTCGGACAGCCCGAACACCGGGGAGCTGTTTTTT.

This clonotype was seen just once. V gene TRBV7-9 combines with J gene TRBJ2-5; 12 nucleotides align to TRBD2. Germline CDR1 and CDR2: SEHNR and FQNEAQ (reference sequence). This CDR3 comprises 16 residues. V gave up 5 bases and J gave up 1 base; unmatched junction bases: 5. In DNA, the CDR3 is TGTGCCAGCAGCCAACTAGCGGGAGGATGCCAAGAGACCCAGTACTTC. The encoded protein is CASSQLAGGCQETQYF.

The V gene is TRBV20-1, the J gene TRBJ2-7; 12 nucleotides line up with TRBD2. Per germline, CDR1 DFQATT and CDR2 SNEGSKA (reference sequence). The CDR3 has 14 amino acids. J was trimmed by 1 base and V by 5 bases; bases with no gene match: 3. The DNA of the CDR3 is TGCAGTGCTGGGACTAGCGGGCATTCCTACGAGCAGTACTTC. It encodes CSAGTSGHSYEQYF.

Remarks on this clonotype: Since the CDR3 does not end with the conserved phenylalanine or tryptophan, this likely comes from a read error. No DNA is shown, since the ends of the CDR3 on it are uncertain; the CDR3 is the one TCRdb lists. V gene TRBV20-1 combines with J gene TRBJ1-1; the D call of TRBD1 is as the table states it, not checked on the DNA. Germline values: CDR1 DFQATT, CDR2 SNEGSKA (reference sequence). The CDR3 is 8 residues long, ends included. This chain's CDR3 is CSASQGPY.

This clonotype was observed many times. The V and J genes are TRBV19 and TRBJ1-1; tentatively, D is TRBD1 (6 bases). Trimming left V 9 bases short and J 2 bases short, with 13 bases between. Germline values: CDR1 LNHDA, CDR2 SQIVND (reference sequence). The CDR3 contains 13 residues. The CDR3 nucleotides read TGTGCCAGCGTACAGGGTACTAACACTGAAGCTTTCTTT. It codes for CASVQGTNTEAFF.

In the case of this clonotype: The junction shows a germline mismatch at one end, possibly a read error. The genes are TRBV25-1 and TRBJ2-7; D uncertain. The CDR3 sequence is 12 residues long. The germline CDR1 and CDR2 sequences are MGHDK and SYGVNS. CDR3 sequence: CTSSDADNEQYF. The CDR3 coding sequence is TGTACCAGCAGTGACGCAGACAACGAGCAGTACTTC.